This TCR beta chain was identified during a study of response to subunit inactivated influenza vaccine. With respect to this clonotype: A read error may explain this, as a much larger clone is one base away.

TCRdb re-called the RT-PCR reads through MiXCR, storing one row per CDR3 protein. The table includes roughly 620,000 distinct CDR3 sequences, around 11% detected once. This CDR3 is 13 amino acids long. This sample also appeared in a second study, on T cells expressing NK-cell markers. That source notes: Scientists made TCR beta cDNA using 5'RACE template switching with UMIs. CD3+CD56+NKG2C+, CD3+CD56+NKG2C- and CD3+CD56-NKG2C+ T cells, once sorted, supplied the TCR beta repertoires. HCMV seropositivity characterized most of the eight sequenced donors, and seronegativity one. In a handful of donors, dominant clonotypes made up about 25-65% of CD3+CD56-NKG2C+ cells.

This specimen consisted of PBMCs from blood, obtained on the day of vaccination. The receptor comes from a man over 45 who received an inactivated influenza vaccine. The chain uses TRBV12-3 or TRBV12-4 and TRBJ2-2; no firm D call. The CDR3 DNA sequence: TGTGCCTGCAGTTTCTCGCACACCGGGGAGCTGTTTTTT. It specifies CACSFSHTGELFF.